The 27 T cell receptor beta chains listed next were all sequenced from one sample in a study of control samples from healthy donors and cancer patients. The assay was immunoSEQ multiplex PCR, and TCRdb's table has in-frame clones only and misses some. The profile shows 100,000 to 150,000 clones, approximately 92% of them singletons. Sequenced input: blood. Receptor source: a man younger than 30 in good health.

This rearrangement joins TRBV28 to TRBJ1-1; a weak D match, TRBD1 (5 bases). Germline assignment: CDR1 MDHEN and CDR2 SYDVKM. The CDR3 runs 15 residues. Trimming shortened V by 6 bases and J by 5 bases, and 19 bases separated the two germline ends. The CDR3, as DNA: TGTGCCAGCAGACTGGAGAGGGGAGGGAGGACTGAAGCTTTCTTT. It translates to CASRLERGGRTEAFF.

This chain links TRBV18 with TRBJ2-2; TRBD2 aligns across 15 bases. CDR3 length: 18 residues. CDR1 and CDR2 from the germline V gene are KGHSH and LQKENI. The trim removed 5 bases at V and 5 bases at J, leaving 9 bases unmatched. The CDR3 sequence is CASSTTYGLAGGTGELFF. The CDR3 nucleotides are TGTGCCAGCTCAACTACATACGGACTAGCGGGAGGGACCGGGGAGCTGTTTTTT.

This chain joins TRBV2 and TRBJ2-7; 9 bases agree with TRBD1. Unmatched junction bases numbered 8, after V lost 8 bases and J lost 3 bases. This CDR3 spans 14 amino acids. Germline CDR1 and CDR2: SNHLY and FYNNEI. In DNA, the CDR3 is TGTGCCAGCCGAACAGGGGGCAAGTTCTACGAGCAGTACTTC. Residues: CASRTGGKFYEQYF. The complete variable domain, with remaining parts taken from reference TRBV2 and TRBJ2-7, reads EPEVTQTPSHQVTQMGQEVILRCVPISNHLYFYWYRQILGQKVEFLVSFYNNEISEKSEIFDDQFSVERPDGSNFTLKIRSTKLEDSAMYFCASRTGGKFYEQYFGPGTRLTVT.

The chain has TRBV7-2 and TRBJ1-1, with D maybe TRBD1 (6 bases). Trimming took 5 bases from V and 0 from J, leaving 13 bases between them. The CDR3 totals 15 residues. The germline V gene has CDR1 SGHTA and CDR2 FQGNSA. CDR3 nucleotide sequence: TGTGCCAGCAGCCCCCAGGACAGTCTGAACACTGAAGCTTTCTTT. As protein: CASSPQDSLNTEAFF.

J is TRBJ1-3 and V is TRBV6-5, with TRBD1 as a possible D gene (5 bases). CDR1 is MNHEY, CDR2 SVGAGI, per germline. Trimming pared 10 bases from V and 2 bases from J, leaving 15 bases between. This CDR3 has 14 residues. CDR3 sequence (DNA): TGTGCCACCCTGACCACAGGAGCTGGAAACACCATATATTTT. This gives the protein CATLTTGAGNTIYF.

The rearrangement uses TRBV4-1 and TRBJ1-1; tentatively, D is TRBD1 (6 bases). Trimming cost V 0 bases and J 4 bases, with 9 bases left between them. The CDR3 sequence is 14 residues long. Germline V gene sequence: CDR1 MGHRA, CDR2 YSYEKL. The CDR3 is CASSQEQGRTEAFF. In DNA form, the CDR3 reads TGCGCCAGCAGCCAAGAACAGGGCCGCACTGAAGCTTTCTTT.

The J gene is TRBJ2-1, the V gene TRBV7-8, with no clear D. V dropped 5 bases and J dropped 0 bases, with 8 bases sitting between them. Germline CDR1 reads SGHVS; CDR2 reads FQNEAQ. The CDR3 is 14 residues long. The CDR3 DNA reads as TGTGCCAGCAGCCGACCCAGCTCCTACAATGAGCAGTTCTTC. Translation gives CASSRPSSYNEQFF.

The chain combines TRBV7-8 with TRBJ1-5; 9 nucleotides align to TRBD1. The CDR3 is 16 residues long. With V trimmed by 5 bases and J by 3 bases, 8 bases remained unmatched. Germline V gene data show CDR1 as SGHVS and CDR2 as FQNEAQ. As DNA, the CDR3 is TGTGCCAGCAGCACACCGGGACAGGGACCCAATCAGCCCCAGCATTTT. It codes for CASSTPGQGPNQPQHF.

The chain employs TRBV27 and TRBJ2-1, with 10 bases matching TRBD2. The V gene end was trimmed by 5 bases and the J gene end by 4 bases; junction bases not matched to a gene: 8. This CDR3 spans 16 amino acids. Germline values: CDR1 MNHEY, CDR2 SMNVEV (reference sequence). As DNA, the CDR3 is TGTGCCAGCAGTCCCAATAGCGGGGGGCCTTACAATGAGCAGTTCTTC. Protein sequence: CASSPNSGGPYNEQFF.

V usage is TRBV7-9 and J usage is TRBJ2-1; no clear D. The CDR3 contains 16 residues. V was pared by 5 bases and J by 0 bases, with 14 bases between. In germline, CDR1 is SEHNR, CDR2 FQNEAQ (reference sequence). The CDR3 region is CASSPFGVSSYNEQFF. DNA of the CDR3: TGTGCCAGCAGCCCCTTCGGAGTTAGCTCCTACAATGAGCAGTTCTTC.

This chain links TRBV16 with TRBJ2-1; the D gene could be TRBD1 or TRBD2 (5 bases each). Germline V gives CDR1 KGHSY, CDR2 FQNENV. CDR3 length: 17 residues. Trimming shortened V by 0 bases and J by 6 bases, and 18 bases separated the two germline ends. CDR3 sequence (DNA): TGTGCCAGCAGCCAATCGAGGGACGGTTTGTTTGGCAATGAGCAGTTCTTC. It codes for CASSQSRDGLFGNEQFF.

This clone was seen a single time. The chain links TRBV4-1 to TRBJ2-5; 10 nucleotides align to TRBD2. The germline V gene has CDR1 MGHRA and CDR2 YSYEKL. This CDR3 is built from 15 residues. The V gene end was trimmed by 4 bases and the J gene end by 4 bases; junction bases not matched to a gene: 6. Written as DNA, the CDR3 is TGCGCCAGCAGCCCCACTAGCGGGGTAGTAGAGACCCAGTACTTC. This codes for CASSPTSGVVETQYF.

This rearrangement joins TRBV1 to TRBJ1-5; the DNA was not used to check the table's D call, TRBD1. TRBV1 is labeled a pseudogene. The CDR3 spans 16 residues. The CDR3 loop reads CTSSVQGLGNSQPQHF. The CDR3 region has the DNA TGCACCAGCAGCGTCCAGGGGCTTGGTAATAGTCAGCCCCAGCATTTT.

V and J are TRBV4-1 and TRBJ2-5; no clear D gene. Germline loops: CDR1 MGHRA, CDR2 YSYEKL. Between the trimmed V and J ends, which lost 2 bases and 5 bases, there was a span of 15 bases. The CDR3 has 15 residues. This CDR3 is CASSQRPVEEETQYF. As DNA, the CDR3 is TGCGCCAGCAGCCAACGCCCGGTTGAGGAGGAGACCCAGTACTTC.

The V call is TRBV5-6, the J call TRBJ2-5; weak D call: TRBD1 (6 bases). The germline V and J ends were trimmed by 0 bases and 5 bases, with 11 bases remaining between them. CDR1 is SGHDT and CDR2 is YYEEEE in the germline V gene. This CDR3 is 14 amino acids long. CDR3 DNA sequence: TGTGCCAGCAGCTTGGAGACAGGCGGGGAGACCCAGTACTTC. It translates to CASSLETGGETQYF. Variable domain in full (rest from reference TRBV5-6 and TRBJ2-5): DAGVTQSPTHLIKTRGQQVTLRCSPKSGHDTVSWYQQALGQGPQFIFQYYEEEERQRGNFPDRFSGHQFPNYSSELNVNALLLGDSALYLCASSLETGGETQYFGPGTRLLVL.

The chain employs TRBV7-8 and TRBJ1-4, with D possibly being TRBD1 (6 bases). Germline V CDR1 and CDR2: SGHVS, FQNEAQ. The ends were cut back, 1 base at V and 3 bases at J, with 9 bases in the middle. This CDR3 is built from 15 residues. CDR3 DNA sequence: TGTGCCAGCAGCTTAGGGACAGCCTCTAATGAAAAACTGTTTTTT. Protein product: CASSLGTASNEKLFF. Combining the CDR3 with reference TRBV7-8 and TRBJ1-4 gives the whole variable domain GAGVSQSPRYKVAKRGQDVALRCDPISGHVSLFWYQQALGQGPEFLTYFQNEAQLDKSGLPSDRFFAERPEGSVSTLKIQRTQQEDSAVYLCASSLGTASNEKLFFGSGTQLSVL.

V and J are TRBV7-2 and TRBJ1-2; D remains ambiguous. Trimming pared 1 base from V and 2 bases from J, leaving 2 bases between. The CDR3 is 12 amino acids. From germline, CDR1 is SGHTA and CDR2 FQGNSA. For the CDR3, the DNA is TGTGCCAGCAGCTTAGAAAACTATGGCTACACCTTC. Residues: CASSLENYGYTF.

The chain carries TRBV11-2 and TRBJ1-1, with 7 bases matching TRBD1. V shed 5 bases and J 0 bases; nucleotides not matched to a gene: 6. The CDR3 covers 15 residues. Germline CDR1 reads SGHAT; CDR2 reads FQNNGV. The CDR3 reads CASSPNRGLNTEAFF. CDR3 DNA: TGTGCCAGCAGCCCCAACAGGGGTTTGAACACTGAAGCTTTCTTT.

The chain combines TRBV27 with TRBJ2-2; D is unclear. This CDR3 has 15 residues. From germline, CDR1 is MNHEY and CDR2 SMNVEV (reference sequence). V lost 8 bases, J lost 6 bases, and 19 bases lay in between. DNA of the CDR3: TGTGCCAGCGGATCACCCTCTACCCGGGCCGGGGAGCTGTTTTTT. Translation: CASGSPSTRAGELFF.

The rearrangement links TRBV9 to TRBJ2-1, with D unclear. Germline loops: CDR1 SGDLS, CDR2 YYNGEE. The CDR3 has 13 amino acids. V was clipped by 0 bases and J by 6 bases, with 7 bases between them. The CDR3 spells CASSVVPGNEQFF. Written as DNA, the CDR3 is TGTGCCAGCAGCGTAGTGCCCGGCAATGAGCAGTTCTTC.

The rearrangement joins TRBV6-2 or TRBV6-3 to TRBJ1-2; 12 positions match TRBD1. Germline assignment: CDR1 MNHEY and CDR2 SVGEGT. CDR3 length equals 14 residues. With 5 bases clipped from V and 7 bases from J, the junction kept 5 bases outside the gene matches. CDR3 residues: CASSPGTGGFGYTF. DNA of the CDR3: TGTGCCAGCAGTCCCGGGACAGGGGGCTTTGGCTACACCTTC.

The rearrangement uses TRBV5-4 and TRBJ2-7, with 7 bases aligning to TRBD2. V gave up 4 bases and J gave up 4 bases; unmatched junction bases: 8. Germline CDR1 reads SGHNT; CDR2 reads YYREEE (reference sequence). This CDR3 is built from 14 residues. The CDR3 coding sequence is TGTGCCAGCAGCCCGGGGGGTGAGCAATACGAGCAGTACGTC. Protein product: CASSPGGEQYEQYV.

V and J are TRBV18 and TRBJ1-5; D perhaps matches TRBD1 (6 bases). The germline CDR1 and CDR2 sequences are KGHSH and LQKENI. This CDR3 is built from 14 residues. V was cut by 4 bases and J by 5 bases, with 12 bases left in between. CDR3: CASSRRQEDQPQHF. CDR3 DNA: TGTGCCAGCTCACGAAGACAGGAAGATCAGCCCCAGCATTTT.

This rearrangement joins TRBV28 to TRBJ2-7; a weak D match, TRBD1 (6 bases). V lost 1 base and J lost 6, with 13 bases in between. The V gene's germline CDR1 is MDHEN and CDR2 SYDVKM. The CDR3 contains 14 residues. CDR3 protein: CASSLLQGTSEQYF. Here the CDR3 DNA reads TGTGCCAGCAGTTTATTGCAGGGGACGAGCGAGCAGTACTTC.

The gene calls are TRBV7-6 and TRBJ2-7, with a tentative D call TRBD1 (5 bases). The CDR3 has 15 residues. V lost 5 bases and J 2 bases, leaving 16 bases between the germline ends. Germline V gives CDR1 SGHVS, CDR2 FNYEAQ. The CDR3 DNA reads TGTGCCAGCAGCCCCGCCCTAGACAGCCCCTACGAGCAGTACTTC. This sequence encodes CASSPALDSPYEQYF.

This clone was counted only a few times. CDR3 region: CASILSQTNTEAFF. The CDR3 DNA follows: TGTGCCAGCATCCTAAGCCAGACGAACACTGAAGCTTTCTTT. The J gene is TRBJ1-1, the V gene TRBV2; no reliable D call. The CDR3 has 14 residues. V lost 7 bases and J lost 1, with 13 bases in between. The V gene's germline CDR1 is SNHLY and CDR2 FYNNEI.

This chain joins TRBV28 and TRBJ1-5, with TRBD1 matching over 9 bases. CDR3 length: 14 residues. The junction had 5 bases not matched to a gene; V was cut back by 5 bases and J by 6 bases. Germline V gene data show CDR1 as MDHEN and CDR2 as SYDVKM. The CDR3 nucleotides read TGTGCCAGCAGTCTAGGACAGGGGTCTCAGCCCCAGCATTTT. This translates into CASSLGQGSQPQHF.